Sequencing of this T cell receptor beta chain was carried out in a study of identical twins. This clonotype was seen only a few times. Losses at the gene ends were 5 bases for V and 7 bases for J; bases not matched to a gene: 8. CDR3 length: 15 amino acids. Germline assignment: CDR1 SGHTA and CDR2 FQGTGA. Unique molecular identifiers were present on the cDNA, which also gained a universal primer site by template switching. From the 5' RACE reads, TCRdb called clonotypes with MiXCR, one entry per CDR3 protein. The sample includes around 290,000 distinct CDR3 sequences, roughly 9% of them seen just once. Another study also made use of these data, one on yellow fever vaccine responses in identical twins.

The V gene is TRBV7-3, the J gene TRBJ2-1, with 10 bases that match TRBD1. This sequence originates from a woman under 30 in good health. The sample was CD8+ T cells sorted from blood. CDR3 in DNA: TGTGCCAGCAGCATTTCCGGGACAGGGGTGAATGAGCAGTTCTTC. Translated: CASSISGTGVNEQFF. Looking up the rest from reference TRBV7-3 and TRBJ2-1 gives the full variable domain: GAGVSQTPSNKVTEKGKYVELRCDPISGHTALYWYRQSLGQGPEFLIYFQGTGAADDSGLPNDRFFAVRPEGSVSTLKIQRTERGDSAVYLCASSISGTGVNEQFFGPGTRLTVL.